This entry is about one T cell receptor (beta chain). For CDR3 and TCR beta VDJ profiling, genomic DNA was the template used. TCRdb itself ran the reads through MiXCR, one entry per CDR3 protein. The sample comprises tens of thousands of distinct CDR3 sequences, 60% to 70% of which are singletons, and just under 60% rests with the top ten. This entry comes from a study of CD8+CD57+ T cells in acquired aplastic anemia. Sequenced patients had shown CD8+CD57+ cell expansion by flow cytometry. Germline V gene sequence: CDR1 LNHNV, CDR2 YYDKDF (reference sequence). The length of the CDR3 is 15 residues. The germline V and J ends were trimmed by 1 base and 7 bases, with 11 bases remaining between them.

This TCR was recovered from a human donor with aplastic anemia. The V gene is TRBV15, the J gene TRBJ1-6; no clear D. Material for sequencing was sorted CD4+, CD8+, or CD8+CD57+ T cells (not recorded which) from PBMCs. This chain's CDR3 is CATSRGRHSNSPLHF. DNA of the CDR3: TGTGCCACCAGCAGAGGGAGACACTCGAATTCACCCCTCCACTTT.